Detailed here is one T cell receptor beta chain. Its specificity is unknown. The source of the sample is a study of T cells in Graves' hyperthyroidism and ophthalmopathy. About the research overall: Blood was drawn when the patient was first diagnosed and still untreated.

There were TCR beta CDR3 regions amplified from RNA transcripts. Using the HTBI primer set, a first-round RT-PCR was run on the TCR CDR3. One entry per CDR3 protein results from TCRdb running MiXCR on the multiplex PCR reads. The sample has more than 350,000 distinct CDR3 sequences; over 12% are singletons. CDR3 size: 15 residues. The V gene lost 1 base and the J gene lost 0 bases, with 9 bases spanning the gap. From germline, CDR1 is LNHDA and CDR2 SQIVND (reference sequence). Study conclusions and caveats: The model anticipated ophthalmopathy a median approximately 6.7 months pre-onset.

Sequencing input: blood. The sequence came from a woman aged 55-75 years with Graves' ophthalmopathy. This sequence joins TRBV19 and TRBJ1-1, with unresolved D. The DNA for the CDR3 is TGTGCCAGTAGTATAGCGGTAGGATTGAACACTGAAGCTTTCTTT. Its translation is CASSIAVGLNTEAFF. The entire variable domain, with the rest obtained from reference TRBV19 and TRBJ1-1, is as follows: DGGITQSPKYLFRKEGQNVTLSCEQNLNHDAMYWYRQDPGQGLRLIYYSQIVNDFQKGDIAEGYSVSREKKESFPLTVTSAQKNPTAFYLCASSIAVGLNTEAFFGQGTRLTVV.